This T cell receptor (beta chain) was identified in a study of cytomegalovirus exposure and HLA in healthy donors. Generated by immunoSEQ multiplex PCR, the TCRdb table keeps only in-frame clones and is missing some. The table records roughly 330,000 clones, about nine tenths of them present only once. The sequence was collected from a woman aged 25 to 39 in good health and CMV-seropositive. The sequencing sample was made of PBMCs.

The CDR3 loop is CASSPTDTQYF. The CDR3 region has the DNA TGTGCCAGCTCACCCACAGATACGCAGTATTTT. This rearrangement joins TRBV18 to TRBJ2-3; no clear D. This CDR3 is 11 amino acids long. Deletions cut 3 bases from V and 2 bases from J, with 0 bases between. The V gene's germline CDR1 is KGHSH and CDR2 LQKENI.